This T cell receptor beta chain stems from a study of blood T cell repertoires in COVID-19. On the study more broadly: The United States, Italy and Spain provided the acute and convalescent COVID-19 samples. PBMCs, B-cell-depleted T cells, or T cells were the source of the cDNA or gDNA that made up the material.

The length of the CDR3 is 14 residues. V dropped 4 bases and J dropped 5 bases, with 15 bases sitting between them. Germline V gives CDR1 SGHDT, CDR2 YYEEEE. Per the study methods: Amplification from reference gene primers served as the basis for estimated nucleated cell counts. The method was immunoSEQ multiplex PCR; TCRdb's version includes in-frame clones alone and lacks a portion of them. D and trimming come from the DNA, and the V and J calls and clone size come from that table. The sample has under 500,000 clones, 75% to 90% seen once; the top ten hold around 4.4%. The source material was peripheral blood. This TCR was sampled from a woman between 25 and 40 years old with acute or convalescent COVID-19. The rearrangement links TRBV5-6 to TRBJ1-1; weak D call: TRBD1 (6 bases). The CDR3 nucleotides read TGTGCCAGCAGCCCCTCCGGGGGGGCGACTGAAGCTTTCTTT. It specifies CASSPSGGATEAFF.